Below, 5 T cell receptor beta chains from the same sample are listed, as sequenced in a study of blood T cell repertoires in COVID-19 (dated by TCRdb to 2018 to 2021). Receptors were amplified or captured by the immunoSEQ multiplex PCR assay. Held by TCRdb, this immuneACCESS table contains in-frame sequences only and omits some clones. Under half of the omission traces to an unresolved V gene where checked; the cause of the rest is unknown. The sample table records 27,000 or so clones; about 91% of these occur just once. The top ten clones comprise roughly a sixth of the sample. Sequenced input: peripheral blood. Every receptor here comes from a human donor with active COVID-19. The donor label of this sample is uncertain.

CDR3 amino acids: CASSVLRTGAYNEQFF. The CDR3 bases are TGTGCCAGCAGCGTTCTCAGGACAGGAGCCTACAATGAGCAGTTCTTC. The chain carries TRBV7-2 and TRBJ2-1, with 7 positions matching TRBD1. The germline gives CDR1 SGHTA, CDR2 FQGNSA. This CDR3 has 16 amino acids. Trimming took 5 bases from V and 2 from J; bases not matched to a gene: 9.

V and J are TRBV27 and TRBJ2-2; a possible D gene is TRBD2 (6 bases). CDR3 length equals 15 residues. The ends were cut back, 5 bases at V and 6 bases at J, with 16 bases in the middle. Per germline, CDR1 MNHEY and CDR2 SMNVEV (reference sequence). CDR3 amino acids: CASSPRGLSPGELFF. The CDR3 DNA follows: TGTGCCAGCAGTCCGCGGGGACTTTCGCCCGGGGAGCTGTTTTTT.

The rearrangement links TRBV10-2 to TRBJ2-5; the match to TRBD2 covers 7 bases. V lost 4 bases and J lost 4; bases outside the gene matches: 3. CDR1 and CDR2 from the germline V gene are WSHSY and SAAADI. This CDR3 has 13 residues. CDR3 nucleotide sequence: TGCGCCAGCAGTGGTGCTAGCGGAGAGACCCAGTACTTC. It codes for CASSGASGETQYF.

The chain has TRBV6-5 and TRBJ1-3, with D tentatively TRBD1 (6 bases). CDR1 and CDR2 (germline): MNHEY, SVGAGI. This CDR3 has 15 residues. Trimming shortened V by 4 bases and J by 4 bases, and 14 bases separated the two germline ends. CDR3 sequence (DNA): TGTGCCAGCAGTTTGGGACACCCGGGGGGAAACACCATATATTTT. It translates to CASSLGHPGGNTIYF.

The CDR3 is CASSDAEDRDIGMNTEAFF. The CDR3 DNA is TGTGCCAGCAGCGACGCCGAGGACAGGGATATCGGCATGAACACTGAAGCTTTCTTT. The V call is TRBV9, the J call TRBJ1-1; 8 bases agree with TRBD1. This CDR3 has 19 residues. V shed 3 bases and J 0 bases; nucleotides not matched to a gene: 16. Germline V gene sequence: CDR1 SGDLS, CDR2 YYNGEE. The whole variable domain, filled in from reference TRBV9 and TRBJ1-1, reads DSGVTQTPKHLITATGQRVTLRCSPRSGDLSVYWYQQSLDQGLQFLIQYYNGEERAKGNILERFSAQQFPDLHSELNLSSLELGDSALYFCASSDAEDRDIGMNTEAFFGQGTRLTVV.